This T cell receptor beta chain is drawn from a study of T cell responses to AZD1222 COVID-19 vaccine. Germline-derived CDR1 and CDR2 are MGHRA and YSYEKL. J was trimmed by 5 bases and V by 3 bases; bases with no gene match: 17. This CDR3 spans 19 amino acids. The data were produced by immunoSEQ multiplex PCR, yet TCRdb's version contains in-frame clones alone and is incomplete. The repertoire holds 200,000 or so clones, with around 87% as singletons. This sample comprised peripheral blood, obtained on day 0 of MenACWY control vaccination. The chain couples TRBV4-1 to TRBJ2-1; 9 nucleotides match TRBD1. The sequence derives from an adult in good health. DNA for the CDR3: TGCGCCAGCAGCCAGCCGACAGGGGGAAACGGGGGGCCACACAATGAGCAGTTCTTC. This sequence encodes CASSQPTGGNGGPHNEQFF.